A single sample is the source of the 25 T cell receptor beta chains below, sequenced in a study of blood T cell repertoires in COVID-19. Sequencing was performed with immunoSEQ multiplex PCR; in TCRdb, only in-frame clones are kept and a portion is missing. The sample lists more than 110,000 clones, about 76% seen once, with 13% in the top ten. The sequenced material came from peripheral blood. Source of these receptors: an elderly man with acute or convalescent COVID-19.

CDR3 loop: CASSQDRRITDTQYF. The CDR3 DNA reads as TGTGCCAGCAGCCAAGATAGGAGGATCACAGATACGCAGTATTTT. V usage is TRBV4-2 and J usage is TRBJ2-3; tentative D call: TRBD2 (5 bases). The CDR3 has 15 amino acids. CDR1 is LGHNA, CDR2 YNFKEQ, per germline. The V gene lost 0 bases and the J gene lost 2 bases, with 9 bases spanning the gap.

The V gene is TRBV7-2, the J gene TRBJ2-1; D call uncertain. CDR1 and CDR2 from the germline V gene are SGHTA and FQGNSA. The CDR3 totals 14 residues. V was clipped by 5 bases and J by 3 bases, with 11 bases between them. CDR3 DNA: TGTGCCAGCAGCCCCGGTGGTTTCTACAATGAGCAGTTCTTC. Translating it yields CASSPGGFYNEQFF.

The genes are TRBV5-1 and TRBJ1-5; 8 bases match TRBD1. The CDR3 spans 14 residues. Per the germline V gene, CDR1 is SGHRS and CDR2 is YFSETQ. J gave up 5 bases and V 3 bases, and 4 bases lay outside the gene matches. CDR3 sequence reads: CASSSTGGDQPQHF. CDR3 bases: TGCGCCAGCAGCTCTACAGGGGGTGATCAGCCCCAGCATTTT.

The CDR3 coding sequence is TGTGCCAGCAGACCACCTAGCACTGAAGCTTTCTTT. Protein product: CASRPPSTEAFF. The chain recombines TRBV28 with TRBJ1-1, with D hard to call. The length of the CDR3 is 12 residues. Germline CDR1 reads MDHEN; CDR2 reads SYDVKM. Deletions cut 6 bases from V and 4 bases from J, with 9 bases between.

The V call is TRBV2, the J call TRBJ1-2, with 8 bases matching TRBD1. This CDR3 has 14 amino acids. Germline loops: CDR1 SNHLY, CDR2 FYNNEI. J lost 3 bases, V lost 5 bases, and 5 bases had no gene match. In nucleotides, the CDR3 is TGTGCCAGCAGTCAAACAGGGGGTCACTATGGCTACACCTTC. Encoded protein: CASSQTGGHYGYTF. The full variable domain, rest sourced from reference TRBV2 and TRBJ1-2, is EPEVTQTPSHQVTQMGQEVILRCVPISNHLYFYWYRQILGQKVEFLVSFYNNEISEKSEIFDDQFSVERPDGSNFTLKIRSTKLEDSAMYFCASSQTGGHYGYTFGSGTRLTVV.

The CDR3 DNA follows: TGTGCCAGCTCACCGGAGGGAACCGTCTCCTACGAGCAGTACTTC. Encoded protein: CASSPEGTVSYEQYF. This chain links TRBV18 with TRBJ2-7, with a tentative D call TRBD2 (6 bases). The CDR3 runs 15 residues. V lost 3 bases to trimming and J lost 0 bases, with 12 bases between them. Germline values: CDR1 KGHSH, CDR2 LQKENI.

V and J are TRBV6-5 and TRBJ2-2, with 8 bases identical to TRBD2. This CDR3 comprises 15 residues. Germline CDR1 MNHEY, CDR2 SVGAGI. V was pared by 7 bases and J by 7 bases, with 11 bases of the junction left unmatched. CDR3 sequence reads: CASKDLSSGRGELFF. The CDR3 nucleotides read TGTGCCAGCAAGGACCTGTCTAGCGGGCGCGGGGAGCTGTTTTTT.

The chain combines TRBV12-3 or TRBV12-4 with TRBJ1-2; D is possibly TRBD1 (5 bases). Trimming took off 5 bases at V and 4 bases at J, with 11 bases between the two ends. The CDR3 totals 13 residues. CDR3 sequence: CASSQDSIYGYTF. CDR3 coding DNA: TGTGCCAGCAGTCAAGACAGCATCTATGGCTACACCTTC.

Written as DNA, the CDR3 is TGTGCCAGTAGTAAGACGACTATGAACACTGAAGCTTTCTTT. It specifies CASSKTTMNTEAFF. This sequence joins TRBV19 and TRBJ1-1; D is undetermined. Deletions cut 4 bases from V and 0 bases from J, with 9 bases between. CDR1 is LNHDA and CDR2 is SQIVND in the germline V gene (reference sequence). The length of the CDR3 is 14 residues.

CDR3 bases: TGTGCCAGCAGCTCCACCCGGGACAGGGACTACGAGCAGTACTTC. The encoded protein is CASSSTRDRDYEQYF. The chain joins TRBV7-3 to TRBJ2-7; the match to TRBD1 covers 9 bases. The length of the CDR3 is 15 residues. The germline V gene has CDR1 SGHTA and CDR2 FQGTGA. Unmatched junction bases numbered 7, after V lost 4 bases and J lost 3 bases.

The table lists this clone with a count of one. V usage is TRBV7-3 and J usage is TRBJ1-2, with 7 bases aligning to TRBD1. CDR1 SGHTA and CDR2 FQGTGA come from the germline V gene. This CDR3 spans 18 amino acids. Trimming took 2 bases from V and 3 from J; bases not matched to a gene: 15. CDR3 nucleotide sequence: TGTGCCAGCAGCTTACAGCCTCCCGGGACAGCTAGAGACTATGGCTACACCTTC. It codes for CASSLQPPGTARDYGYTF.

This chain connects TRBV24-1 to TRBJ2-1; 7 nucleotides line up with TRBD2. After removal of 2 bases from V and 0 bases from J, the junction contained 12 bases not matched to a gene. The CDR3 consists of 19 residues. CDR1 and CDR2 (germline): KGHDR, SFDVKD. The CDR3 DNA reads as TGTGCCACCAGTGATTCTAGCTTCTTGGGGGGGAGCTCCTACAATGAGCAGTTCTTC. It translates to CATSDSSFLGGSSYNEQFF.

The V and J genes are TRBV24-1 and TRBJ2-1, with TRBD1 matching 7 bases. CDR1 is KGHDR and CDR2 is SFDVKD in the germline V gene. The CDR3 runs 12 residues. Trimming removed 1 base from V and 14 bases from J; junction bases left unmatched: 4. CDR3 in DNA: TGTGCCACCAGTGATTTTGGGCAGGGGGAGTTCTTC. Protein: CATSDFGQGEFF.

V and J are TRBV13 and TRBJ1-6; a possible D gene is TRBD1 (5 bases). Germline values: CDR1 PRHDT, CDR2 FYEKMQ (reference sequence). CDR3 length: 20 residues. Trimming cost V 5 bases and J 0 bases, with 23 bases left between them. The CDR3 DNA follows: TGTGCCAGCAGCAATCGGGCGGGACTGGGGGGGAGCTCCTATAATTCACCCCTCCACTTT. It encodes CASSNRAGLGGSSYNSPLHF.

The chain couples TRBV9 to TRBJ1-1; D is perhaps TRBD1 (6 bases). The germline gives CDR1 SGDLS, CDR2 YYNGEE. There are 16 residues in the CDR3. The ends were cut back, 4 bases at V and 0 bases at J, with 16 bases in the middle. Here the CDR3 DNA reads TGTGCCAGCAGCCCCGGCCCACAGGGAGTGAACACTGAAGCTTTCTTT. The encoded protein is CASSPGPQGVNTEAFF.

This chain uses TRBV18 with TRBJ2-2; weak D call: TRBD1 (5 bases). V lost 4 bases and J lost 2, with 14 bases in between. This CDR3 is 16 amino acids long. Per germline, CDR1 KGHSH and CDR2 LQKENI. This CDR3 reads CASSRTRAPNTGELFF. In DNA, the CDR3 is TGTGCCAGCTCACGGACAAGGGCCCCAAACACCGGGGAGCTGTTTTTT. The full variable domain, its missing parts supplied by reference TRBV18 and TRBJ2-2, is NAGVMQNPRHLVRRRGQEARLRCSPMKGHSHVYWYRQLPEEGLKFMVYLQKENIIDESGMPKERFSAEFPKEGPSILRIQQVVRGDSAAYFCASSRTRAPNTGELFFGEGSRLTVL.

This clone was observed a few times. V is TRBV27 and J is TRBJ1-1, with no clear D. V was pared by 2 bases and J by 0 bases, with 10 bases between. The germline CDR1 and CDR2 sequences are MNHEY and SMNVEV (reference sequence). This CDR3 region has 15 residues. CDR3 amino acids: CASSLNRLMNTEAFF. The CDR3, as DNA: TGTGCCAGCAGTTTAAACAGACTAATGAACACTGAAGCTTTCTTT.

This chain uses TRBV20-1 with TRBJ2-7; no reliable D call. Trimming stripped 5 bases from V and 0 bases from J, with 5 bases between. CDR3 length: 11 residues. The germline V gene encodes CDR1 DFQATT and CDR2 SNEGSKA (reference sequence). The CDR3 DNA is TGCAGTGCTCCCTTCTCCTACGAGCAGTACTTC. It specifies CSAPFSYEQYF.

This clone was seen many times. V gene TRBV9 combines with J gene TRBJ1-3; a weak D match, TRBD1 (6 bases). CDR3 size: 15 residues. The germline gives CDR1 SGDLS, CDR2 YYNGEE. V gave up 0 bases and J gave up 3 bases, with 10 bases separating them. CDR3 protein: CASSVAAGDGNTIYF. CDR3 DNA sequence: TGTGCCAGCAGCGTAGCAGCAGGGGATGGAAACACCATATATTTT.

This clone has a single count. The V and J genes are TRBV4-3 and TRBJ2-7, with TRBD2 identical over 7 bases. V gave up 1 base and J gave up 6 bases; unmatched junction bases: 6. The CDR3 extends over 14 amino acids. Germline V gene sequence: CDR1 LGHNA, CDR2 YSLEER. The CDR3 DNA reads TGCGCCAGCAGCCAAGTATTGGGGGGGGGCGAGCAGTACTTC. Translated, it gives CASSQVLGGGEQYF.

This chain connects TRBV4-1 to TRBJ1-5; D possibly corresponds to TRBD1 (6 bases). This CDR3 has 17 residues. With 1 base removed from V and 1 base from J, the gap between germline ends came to 14 bases. The germline gives CDR1 MGHRA, CDR2 YSYEKL. For the CDR3, the DNA is TGCGCCAGCAGCCAAGGTACGCAGGGGAGAAGCAATCAGCCCCAGCATTTT. Translated: CASSQGTQGRSNQPQHF.

The J gene is TRBJ1-4, the V gene TRBV18; a possible D gene is TRBD1 (6 bases). CDR1 and CDR2 from the germline V gene are KGHSH and LQKENI. V was clipped by 0 bases and J by 3 bases, with 11 bases between them. This CDR3 is built from 16 residues. The CDR3 DNA sequence: TGTGCCAGCTCACCACCGGGACCAGGGGCTAATGAAAAACTGTTTTTT. This gives the protein CASSPPGPGANEKLFF.

This clone occurred once. The rearrangement links TRBV3-1 (or the pseudogene TRBV3-2) to TRBJ1-4, with a tentative D call TRBD1 (5 bases). Trimming shortened V by 8 bases and J by 6 bases, and 16 bases separated the two germline ends. There are 14 residues in the CDR3. In germline, CDR1 is LGHDT, CDR2 YNNKEL (reference sequence). DNA of the CDR3: TGTGCCAGCCACGGCGGGGGATGGGATGAAAAACTGTTTTTT. It translates to CASHGGGWDEKLFF.

This clone was counted a few times. This sequence joins TRBV7-2 and TRBJ2-7, with a weak D call TRBD2 (6 bases). Trimming stripped 5 bases from V and 5 bases from J, with 22 bases between. This CDR3 is 16 amino acids long. Germline CDR1 SGHTA, CDR2 FQGNSA. CDR3 coding DNA: TGTGCCAGCAGCGTAGGGGCAGGGAGGATCCGGAACGAGCAGTACTTC. Its protein is CASSVGAGRIRNEQYF.

This clone has a single count. The chain recombines TRBV15 with TRBJ2-2, with D unresolved. The CDR3 runs to 13 residues. V was pared by 0 bases and J by 5 bases, with 4 bases between. In germline, CDR1 is LNHNV, CDR2 YYDKDF (reference sequence). The CDR3, as DNA: TGTGCCACCAGCAGAGACTTAACCGGGGAGCTGTTTTTT. Translation gives CATSRDLTGELFF.